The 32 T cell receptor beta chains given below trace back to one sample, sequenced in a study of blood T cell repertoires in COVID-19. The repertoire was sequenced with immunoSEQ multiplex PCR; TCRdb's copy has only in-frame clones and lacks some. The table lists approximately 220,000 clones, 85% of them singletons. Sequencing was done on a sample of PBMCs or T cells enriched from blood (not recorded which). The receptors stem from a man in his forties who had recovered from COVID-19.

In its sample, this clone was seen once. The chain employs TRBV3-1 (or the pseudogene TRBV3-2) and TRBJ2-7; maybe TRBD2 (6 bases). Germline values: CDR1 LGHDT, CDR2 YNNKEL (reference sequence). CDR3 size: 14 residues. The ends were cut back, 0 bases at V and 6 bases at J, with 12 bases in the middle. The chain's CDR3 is CASSQDGIGSEQYF. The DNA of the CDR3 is TGTGCCAGCAGCCAAGATGGTATCGGGAGCGAGCAGTACTTC.

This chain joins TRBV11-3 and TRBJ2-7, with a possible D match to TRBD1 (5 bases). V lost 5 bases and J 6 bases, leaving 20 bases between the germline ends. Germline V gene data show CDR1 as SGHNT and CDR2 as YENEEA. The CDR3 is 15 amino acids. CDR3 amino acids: CASSPTRWSTAEQYF. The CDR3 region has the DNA TGTGCCAGCAGCCCCACCCGGTGGTCGACAGCCGAGCAGTACTTC. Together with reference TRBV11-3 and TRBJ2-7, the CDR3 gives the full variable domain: EAGVVQSPRYKIIEKKQPVAFWCNPISGHNTLYWYLQNLGQGPELLIRYENEEAVDDSQLPKDRFSAERLKGVDSTLKIQPAELGDSAVYLCASSPTRWSTAEQYFGPGTRLTVT.

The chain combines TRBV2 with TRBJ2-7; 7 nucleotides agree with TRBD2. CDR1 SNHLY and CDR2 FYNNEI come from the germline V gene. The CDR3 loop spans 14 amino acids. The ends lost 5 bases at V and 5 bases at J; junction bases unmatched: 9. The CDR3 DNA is TGTGCCAGCAGTTCCCCGGGGGGAAGGGACGAGCAGTACTTC. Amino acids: CASSSPGGRDEQYF.

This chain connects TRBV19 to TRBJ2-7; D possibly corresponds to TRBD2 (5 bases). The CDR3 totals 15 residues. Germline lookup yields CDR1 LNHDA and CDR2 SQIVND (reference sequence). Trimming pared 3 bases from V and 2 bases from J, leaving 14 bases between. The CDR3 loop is CASSIQADPTYEQYF. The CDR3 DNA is TGTGCCAGTAGTATTCAAGCGGACCCAACCTACGAGCAGTACTTC.

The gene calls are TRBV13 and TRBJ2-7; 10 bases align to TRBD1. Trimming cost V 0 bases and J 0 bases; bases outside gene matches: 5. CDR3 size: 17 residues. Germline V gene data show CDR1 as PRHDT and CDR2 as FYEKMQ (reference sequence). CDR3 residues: CASSLGGQGPSSYEQYF. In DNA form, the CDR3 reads TGTGCCAGCAGCTTAGGGGGACAGGGGCCCAGCTCCTACGAGCAGTACTTC.

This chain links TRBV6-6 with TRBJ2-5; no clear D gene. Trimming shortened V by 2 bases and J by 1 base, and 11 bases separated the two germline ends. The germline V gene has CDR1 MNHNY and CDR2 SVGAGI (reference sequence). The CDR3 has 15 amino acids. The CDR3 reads CASSYTRRSQETQYF. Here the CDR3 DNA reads TGTGCCAGCAGTTACACGAGACGGAGCCAAGAGACCCAGTACTTC.

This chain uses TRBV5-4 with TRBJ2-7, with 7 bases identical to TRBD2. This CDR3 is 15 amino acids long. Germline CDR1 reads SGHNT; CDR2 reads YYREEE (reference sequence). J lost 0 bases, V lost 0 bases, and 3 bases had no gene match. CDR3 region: CASSLEREVSYEQYF. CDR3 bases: TGTGCCAGCAGCTTGGAACGGGAGGTCTCCTACGAGCAGTACTTC.

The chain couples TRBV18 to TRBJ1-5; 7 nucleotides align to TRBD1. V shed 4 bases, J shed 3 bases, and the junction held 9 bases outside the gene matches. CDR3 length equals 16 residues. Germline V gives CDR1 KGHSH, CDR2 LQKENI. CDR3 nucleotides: TGTGCCAGCTCACTAGGGTCAGGGGGTCTCAATCAGCCCCAGCATTTT. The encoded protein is CASSLGSGGLNQPQHF.

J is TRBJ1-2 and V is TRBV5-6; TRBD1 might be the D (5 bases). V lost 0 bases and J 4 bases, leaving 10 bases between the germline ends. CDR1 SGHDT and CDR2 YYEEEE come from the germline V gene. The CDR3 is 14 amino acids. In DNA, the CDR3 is TGTGCCAGCAGCTTGGGACAGTCCATCTATGGCTACACCTTC. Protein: CASSLGQSIYGYTF.

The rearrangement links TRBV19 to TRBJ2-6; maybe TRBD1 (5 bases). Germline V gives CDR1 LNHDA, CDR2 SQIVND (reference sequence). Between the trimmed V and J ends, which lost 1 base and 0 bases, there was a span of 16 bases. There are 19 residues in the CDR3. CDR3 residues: CASSIGPDTSYSGANVLTF. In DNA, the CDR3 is TGTGCCAGTAGTATAGGGCCGGACACCAGTTACTCTGGGGCCAACGTCCTGACTTTC.

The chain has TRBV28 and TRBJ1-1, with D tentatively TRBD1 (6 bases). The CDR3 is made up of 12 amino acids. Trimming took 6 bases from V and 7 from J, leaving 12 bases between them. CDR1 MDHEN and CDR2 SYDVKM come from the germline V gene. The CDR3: CASSRGQYEAFF. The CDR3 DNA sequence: TGTGCCAGCAGCCGGGGACAATATGAAGCTTTCTTT.

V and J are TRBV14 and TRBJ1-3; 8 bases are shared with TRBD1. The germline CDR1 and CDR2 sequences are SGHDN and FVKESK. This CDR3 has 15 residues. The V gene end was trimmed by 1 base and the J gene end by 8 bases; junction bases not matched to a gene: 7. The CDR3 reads CASSQAGTGIYTIYF. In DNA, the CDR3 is TGTGCCAGCAGCCAAGCCGGGACAGGCATATACACCATATATTTT.

The CDR3 loop is CASKTSVYNEQFF. As DNA, the CDR3 is TGTGCCAGTAAGACTAGCGTATACAATGAGCAGTTCTTC. This sequence joins TRBV19 and TRBJ2-1, with 8 bases that match TRBD2. Germline V gene data show CDR1 as LNHDA and CDR2 as SQIVND (reference sequence). The CDR3 runs to 13 residues. The junction had 3 bases not matched to a gene; V was cut back by 7 bases and J by 4 bases.

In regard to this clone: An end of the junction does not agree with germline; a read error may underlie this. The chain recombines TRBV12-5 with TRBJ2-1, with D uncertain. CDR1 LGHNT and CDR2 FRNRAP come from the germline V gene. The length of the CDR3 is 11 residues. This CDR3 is CASGTYYEQFF. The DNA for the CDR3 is TGTGCTAGTGGTACCTACTATGAGCAGTTCTTC.

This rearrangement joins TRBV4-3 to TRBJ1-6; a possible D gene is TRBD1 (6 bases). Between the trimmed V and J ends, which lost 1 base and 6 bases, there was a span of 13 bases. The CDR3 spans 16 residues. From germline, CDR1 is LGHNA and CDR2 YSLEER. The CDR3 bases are TGCGCCAGCAGCCAAGTTTGGACAGCTTCTAATTCACCCCTCCACTTT. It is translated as CASSQVWTASNSPLHF.

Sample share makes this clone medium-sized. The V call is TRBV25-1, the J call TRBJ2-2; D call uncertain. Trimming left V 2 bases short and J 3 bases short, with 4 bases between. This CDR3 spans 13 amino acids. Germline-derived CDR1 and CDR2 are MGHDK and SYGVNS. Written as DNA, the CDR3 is TGTGCCAGCAGTGAACGGGACACCGGGGAGCTGTTTTTT. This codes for CASSERDTGELFF.

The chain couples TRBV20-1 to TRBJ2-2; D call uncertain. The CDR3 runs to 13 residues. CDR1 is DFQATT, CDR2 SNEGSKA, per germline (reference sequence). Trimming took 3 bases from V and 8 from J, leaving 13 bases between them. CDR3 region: CSASGGLGGELFF. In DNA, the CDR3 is TGCAGTGCTAGTGGTGGTCTCGGGGGGGAGCTGTTTTTT.

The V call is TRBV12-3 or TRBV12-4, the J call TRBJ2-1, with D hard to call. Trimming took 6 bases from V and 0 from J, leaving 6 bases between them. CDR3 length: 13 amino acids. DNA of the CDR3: TGTGCCAGCAGCGGTTACTCCTACAATGAGCAGTTCTTC. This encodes CASSGYSYNEQFF.

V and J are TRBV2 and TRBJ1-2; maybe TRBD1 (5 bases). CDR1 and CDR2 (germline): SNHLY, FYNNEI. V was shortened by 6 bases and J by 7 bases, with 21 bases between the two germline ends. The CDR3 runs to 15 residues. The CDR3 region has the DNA TGTGCCAGCAGGGGGCTGAAAGGCGGTAGTTTTGGCTACACCTTC. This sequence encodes CASRGLKGGSFGYTF.

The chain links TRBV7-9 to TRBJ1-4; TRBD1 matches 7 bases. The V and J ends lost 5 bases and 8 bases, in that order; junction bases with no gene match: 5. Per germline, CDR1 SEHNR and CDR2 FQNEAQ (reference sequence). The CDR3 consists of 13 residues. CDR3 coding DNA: TGTGCCAGCAGCCCCAGGGGGAACGAAAAACTGTTTTTT. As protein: CASSPRGNEKLFF.

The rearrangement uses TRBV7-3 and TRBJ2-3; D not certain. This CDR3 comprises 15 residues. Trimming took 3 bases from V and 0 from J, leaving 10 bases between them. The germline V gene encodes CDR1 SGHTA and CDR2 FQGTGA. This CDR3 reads CASSFYPPSTDTQYF. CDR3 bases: TGTGCCAGCAGCTTCTACCCCCCTAGCACAGATACGCAGTATTTT. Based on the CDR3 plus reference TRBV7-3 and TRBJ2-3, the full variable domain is GAGVSQTPSNKVTEKGKYVELRCDPISGHTALYWYRQSLGQGPEFLIYFQGTGAADDSGLPNDRFFAVRPEGSVSTLKIQRTERGDSAVYLCASSFYPPSTDTQYFGPGTRLTVL.

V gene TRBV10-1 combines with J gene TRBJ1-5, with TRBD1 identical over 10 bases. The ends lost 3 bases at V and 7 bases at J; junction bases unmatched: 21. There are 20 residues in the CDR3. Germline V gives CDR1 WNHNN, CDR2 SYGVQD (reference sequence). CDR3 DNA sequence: TGCGCCAGCAGTGATCTATATCCCGGGACAGGGGAAAAGGAGGTCCAGCCCCAGCATTTT. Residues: CASSDLYPGTGEKEVQPQHF.

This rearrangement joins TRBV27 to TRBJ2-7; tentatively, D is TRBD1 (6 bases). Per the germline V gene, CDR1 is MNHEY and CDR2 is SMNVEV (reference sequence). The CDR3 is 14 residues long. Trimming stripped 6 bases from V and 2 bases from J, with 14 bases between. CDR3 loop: CASSLGAGTYEQYF. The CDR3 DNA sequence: TGTGCCAGCAGCTTGGGGGCAGGGACCTACGAGCAGTACTTC.

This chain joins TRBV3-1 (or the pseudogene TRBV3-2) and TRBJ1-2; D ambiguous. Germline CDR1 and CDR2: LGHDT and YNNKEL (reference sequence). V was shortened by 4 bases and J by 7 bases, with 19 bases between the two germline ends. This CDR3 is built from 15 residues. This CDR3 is CASSPDWGVIAGYTF. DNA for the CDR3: TGTGCCAGCAGCCCTGACTGGGGAGTTATCGCTGGCTACACCTTC.

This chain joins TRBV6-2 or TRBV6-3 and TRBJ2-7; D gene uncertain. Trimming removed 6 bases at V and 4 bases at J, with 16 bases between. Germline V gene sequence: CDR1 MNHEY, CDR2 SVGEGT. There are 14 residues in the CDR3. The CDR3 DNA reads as TGTGCCAGCAGCATATTTGCTAGACTTTACGAGCAGTACTTC. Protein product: CASSIFARLYEQYF.

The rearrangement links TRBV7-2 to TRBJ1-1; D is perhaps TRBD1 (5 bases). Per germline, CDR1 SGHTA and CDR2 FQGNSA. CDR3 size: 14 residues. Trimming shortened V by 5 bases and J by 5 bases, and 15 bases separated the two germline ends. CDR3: CASSEQGVITEAFF. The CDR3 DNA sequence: TGTGCCAGCAGCGAGCAGGGTGTTATTACTGAAGCTTTCTTT. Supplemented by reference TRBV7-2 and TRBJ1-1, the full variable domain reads GAGVSQSPSNKVTEKGKDVELRCDPISGHTALYWYRQSLGQGLEFLIYFQGNSAPDKSGLPSDRFSAERTGGSVSTLTIQRTQQEDSAVYLCASSEQGVITEAFFGQGTRLTVV.

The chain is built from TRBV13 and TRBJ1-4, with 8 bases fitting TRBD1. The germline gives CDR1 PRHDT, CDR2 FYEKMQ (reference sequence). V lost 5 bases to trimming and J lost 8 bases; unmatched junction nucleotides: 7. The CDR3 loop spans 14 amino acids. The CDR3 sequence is CASSPPGGGEKLFF. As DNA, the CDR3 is TGTGCCAGCAGCCCCCCAGGGGGCGGCGAAAAACTGTTTTTT.

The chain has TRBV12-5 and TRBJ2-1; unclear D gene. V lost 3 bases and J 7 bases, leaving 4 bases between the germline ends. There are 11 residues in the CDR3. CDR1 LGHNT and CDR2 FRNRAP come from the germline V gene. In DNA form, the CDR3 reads TGTGCTAGTGGTTTTCGGAATGAGCAGTTCTTC. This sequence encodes CASGFRNEQFF.

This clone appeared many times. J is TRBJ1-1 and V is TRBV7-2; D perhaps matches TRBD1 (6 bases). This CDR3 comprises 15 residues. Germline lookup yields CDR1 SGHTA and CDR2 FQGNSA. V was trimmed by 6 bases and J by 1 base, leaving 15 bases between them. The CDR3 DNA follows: TGTGCCAGCAGACTTACAGGGACGGGGAACACTGAAGCTTTCTTT. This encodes CASRLTGTGNTEAFF.

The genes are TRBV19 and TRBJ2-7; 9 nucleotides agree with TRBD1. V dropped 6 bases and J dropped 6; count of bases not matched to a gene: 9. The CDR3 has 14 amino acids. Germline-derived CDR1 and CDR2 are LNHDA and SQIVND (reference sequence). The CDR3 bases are TGTGCCAGTAGGAAACGGGACAGGGACATCGAGCAGTACTTC. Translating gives CASRKRDRDIEQYF.

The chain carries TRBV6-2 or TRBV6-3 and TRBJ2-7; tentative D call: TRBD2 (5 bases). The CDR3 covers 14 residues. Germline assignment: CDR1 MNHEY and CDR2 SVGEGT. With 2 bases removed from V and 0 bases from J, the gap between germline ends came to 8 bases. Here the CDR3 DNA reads TGTGCCAGCAGTTACGCGGGCCTCTCCTACGAGCAGTACTTC. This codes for CASSYAGLSYEQYF.

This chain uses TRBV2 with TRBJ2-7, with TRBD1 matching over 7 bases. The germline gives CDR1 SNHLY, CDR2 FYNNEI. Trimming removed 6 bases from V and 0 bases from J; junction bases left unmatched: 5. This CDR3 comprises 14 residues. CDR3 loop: CASRLTGSSYEQYF. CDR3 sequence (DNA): TGTGCCAGCAGGCTGACAGGGAGCTCCTACGAGCAGTACTTC.